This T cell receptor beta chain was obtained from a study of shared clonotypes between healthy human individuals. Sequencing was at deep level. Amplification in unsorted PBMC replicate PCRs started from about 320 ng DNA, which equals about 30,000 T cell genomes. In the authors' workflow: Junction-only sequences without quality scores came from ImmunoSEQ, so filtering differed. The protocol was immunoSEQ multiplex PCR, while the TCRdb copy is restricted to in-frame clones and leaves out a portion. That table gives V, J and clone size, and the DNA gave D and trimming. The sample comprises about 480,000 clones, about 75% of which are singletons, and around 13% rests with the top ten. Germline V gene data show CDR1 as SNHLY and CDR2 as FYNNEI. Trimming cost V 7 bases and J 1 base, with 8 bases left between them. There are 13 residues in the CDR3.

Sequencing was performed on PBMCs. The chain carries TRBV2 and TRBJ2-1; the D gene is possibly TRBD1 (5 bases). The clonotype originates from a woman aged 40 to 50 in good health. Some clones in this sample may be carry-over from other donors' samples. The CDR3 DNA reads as TGTGCCAGCACAGGGCAATCCTACAATGAGCAGTTCTTC. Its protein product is CASTGQSYNEQFF.